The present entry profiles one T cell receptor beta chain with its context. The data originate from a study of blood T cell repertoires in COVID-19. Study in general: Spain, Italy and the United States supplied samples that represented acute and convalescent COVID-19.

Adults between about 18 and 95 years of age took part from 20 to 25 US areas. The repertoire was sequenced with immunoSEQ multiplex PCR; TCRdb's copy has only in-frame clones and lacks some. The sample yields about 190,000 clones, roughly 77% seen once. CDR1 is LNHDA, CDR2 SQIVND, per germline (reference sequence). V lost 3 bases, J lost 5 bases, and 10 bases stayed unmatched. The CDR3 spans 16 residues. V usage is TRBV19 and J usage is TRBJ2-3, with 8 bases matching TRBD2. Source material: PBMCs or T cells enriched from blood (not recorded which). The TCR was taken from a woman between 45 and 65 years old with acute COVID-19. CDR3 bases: TGTGCCAGTAGTATTGGTAGCGGGGCGGTCGGAGATACGCAGTATTTT. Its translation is CASSIGSGAVGDTQYF.